One and the same sample provided the 21 T cell receptor beta chains below, sequenced in a study of regulatory T cells in long-lasting Graves disease. Time point denoted: persistent/refractory GD, antithyroid drugs over 5 years with positive TRAb. Researchers made the TCR library from RNA that was extracted from PBMCs. Building the TCR beta libraries relied on iRepertoire HTBI primers, and CDR3 regions underwent Arm-PCR. TCRdb processed the multiplex PCR reads anew with MiXCR; each CDR3 protein has one entry. The sample has fewer than 450,000 distinct CDR3 sequences; less than 25% are singletons. The specimen was peripheral blood mononuclear cells (PBMCs), collected when the disease was refractory, from a patient treated with antithyroid drugs. The source is a female donor with Graves disease.

The chain is built from TRBV11-2 and TRBJ2-2, with 8 bases that match TRBD2. Losses at the gene ends were 5 bases for V and 3 bases for J; bases not matched to a gene: 8. Germline V gene lookup returns CDR1 SGHAT and CDR2 FQNNGV. The CDR3 contains 16 residues. As DNA, the CDR3 is TGTGCCAGCAGCGCCAAGCGGGAGATGTACACCGGGGAGCTGTTTTTT. Its protein is CASSAKREMYTGELFF.

The V call is TRBV5-6, the J call TRBJ2-2; no clear D. Deletions cut 4 bases from V and 6 bases from J, with 10 bases between. Germline CDR1 reads SGHDT; CDR2 reads YYEEEE. This CDR3 is built from 13 residues. CDR3 DNA: TGTGCCAGCAGCCTCTTGATTGCCGGGGAGCTGTTTTTT. Protein sequence: CASSLLIAGELFF.

This clonotype was counted only a few times. The gene calls are TRBV7-3 and TRBJ1-2, with 8 bases that match TRBD1. Germline lookup yields CDR1 SGHTA and CDR2 FQGTGA. V lost 4 bases and J lost 4; bases outside the gene matches: 8. This CDR3 has 15 residues. CDR3 sequence reads: CASSSTGTGSYGYTF. The CDR3 DNA reads TGTGCCAGCAGCTCGACCGGGACAGGCTCCTATGGCTACACCTTC.

This clonotype was recorded at least ten times. The CDR3 loop reads CASSYGRGLLPEQYF. For the CDR3, the DNA is TGTGCCAGCAGTTACGGGAGAGGTCTTTTGCCCGAGCAGTACTTC. The chain uses TRBV28 and TRBJ2-7, with D maybe TRBD2 (6 bases). CDR1 is MDHEN and CDR2 is SYDVKM in the germline V gene. Between the trimmed V and J ends, which lost 4 bases and 6 bases, there was a span of 19 bases. The CDR3 is 15 residues long. The entire variable domain, with the rest obtained from reference TRBV28 and TRBJ2-7, is as follows: DVKVTQSSRYLVKRTGEKVFLECVQDMDHENMFWYRQDPGLGLRLIYFSYDVKMKEKGDIPEGYSVSREKKERFSLILESASTNQTSMYLCASSYGRGLLPEQYFGPGTRLTVT.

The V gene is TRBV7-6, the J gene TRBJ2-3; 8 bases agree with TRBD2. This CDR3 is 19 amino acids long. V lost 5 bases to trimming and J lost 4 bases; unmatched junction nucleotides: 20. CDR1 and CDR2 from the germline V gene are SGHVS and FNYEAQ. This CDR3 reads CASSPAGQSGRGRADTQYF. CDR3 nucleotide sequence: TGTGCCAGCAGCCCCGCCGGTCAAAGCGGGAGAGGTCGGGCAGATACGCAGTATTTT.

This clonotype occurred a few times. The chain is built from TRBV3-1 and TRBJ1-3, with D uncertain. The CDR3 has 15 residues. Germline CDR1 and CDR2: LGHDT and YNNKEL (reference sequence). V gave up 1 base and J gave up 1 base, with 8 bases separating them. In nucleotides, the CDR3 is TGTGCCAGCAGCCAAGTGCCCGCTTCTGGAAACACCATATATTTT. This codes for CASSQVPASGNTIYF.

In this sample, this clonotype turned up a few times. The J gene is TRBJ2-5, the V gene TRBV29-1, with D tentatively TRBD1 (6 bases). Trimming shortened V by 5 bases and J by 2 bases, and 9 bases separated the two germline ends. Germline V gene sequence: CDR1 SQVTM, CDR2 ANQGSEA. The CDR3 loop spans 12 amino acids. The CDR3 nucleotides read TGCAGCGTTTATGGACAGCAAGAGACCCAGTACTTC. It specifies CSVYGQQETQYF. Full variable domain (remainder filled in from reference TRBV29-1 and TRBJ2-5): SAVISQKPSRDICQRGTSLTIQCQVDSQVTMMFWYRQQPGQSLTLIATANQGSEATYESGFVIDKFPISRPNLTFSTLTVSNMSPEDSSIYLCSVYGQQETQYFGPGTRLLVL.

This clonotype has a handful of counts. This sequence joins TRBV5-1 and TRBJ2-7; a weak D match, TRBD2 (6 bases). Trimming left V 5 bases short and J 0 bases short, with 15 bases between. Germline V gene data show CDR1 as SGHRS and CDR2 as YFSETQ. The CDR3 runs 15 residues. The CDR3 loop reads CASSGQGTSSYEQYF. In DNA, the CDR3 is TGCGCCAGCAGTGGACAAGGGACTTCCTCCTACGAGCAGTACTTC.

The table lists this clonotype with many counts. V gene TRBV5-1 combines with J gene TRBJ1-1; no clear D. Trimming removed 0 bases from V and 1 base from J, with 7 bases in between. The CDR3 spans 14 residues. CDR1 and CDR2 (germline): SGHRS, YFSETQ. This CDR3 reads CASSLERGNTEAFF. In DNA form, the CDR3 reads TGCGCCAGCAGCTTGGAACGGGGGAACACTGAAGCTTTCTTT.

This clonotype came up a few times. This sequence joins TRBV18 and TRBJ1-5, with 8 positions matching TRBD1. This CDR3 region has 13 residues. Germline V CDR1 and CDR2: KGHSH, LQKENI. Trimming took 8 bases from V and 3 from J; bases not matched to a gene: 3. CDR3 protein: CASLTGANQPQHF. The CDR3 DNA sequence: TGTGCCAGCCTGACAGGGGCCAATCAGCCCCAGCATTTT.

The rearrangement uses TRBV27 and TRBJ1-1, with 7 positions matching TRBD1. Germline loops: CDR1 MNHEY, CDR2 SMNVEV (reference sequence). V lost 5 bases to trimming and J lost 7 bases; unmatched junction nucleotides: 7. The CDR3 covers 13 residues. Here the CDR3 reads CASSPGGYNEAFF. For the CDR3, the DNA is TGTGCCAGCAGTCCAGGGGGGTACAATGAAGCTTTCTTT.

The chain recombines TRBV7-2 with TRBJ2-1, with 7 nucleotides matching TRBD2. The germline gives CDR1 SGHTA, CDR2 FQGNSA. This CDR3 has 19 amino acids. J lost 2 bases, V lost 0 bases, and 13 bases had no gene match. CDR3 nucleotides: TGTGCCAGCAGCTTAGCGATCACAACGGCACTAGCGACCTACAATGAGCAGTTCTTC. Protein product: CASSLAITTALATYNEQFF.

In this sample, this clonotype turned up once. The CDR3 region is CASSSFIGLRSGGIYEQYF. Written as DNA, the CDR3 is TGTGCCAGCAGCTCCTTTATAGGTCTGAGAAGCGGCGGAATCTACGAGCAGTACTTC. The V gene is TRBV7-2, the J gene TRBJ2-7; D might be TRBD2 (5 bases). Trimming left V 4 bases short and J 3 bases short, with 28 bases between. Germline V gives CDR1 SGHTA, CDR2 FQGNSA. The CDR3 loop spans 19 amino acids.

This clonotype has a single count. The rearrangement links TRBV18 to TRBJ2-2; D gene unclear. The CDR3 loop spans 19 amino acids. Germline CDR1 KGHSH, CDR2 LQKENI. Trimming removed 4 bases at V and 0 bases at J, with 21 bases between. Here the CDR3 DNA reads TGTGCCAGCTCACGTTTAGAAATGGGCGCCAACGCGAACACCGGGGAGCTGTTTTTT. It translates to CASSRLEMGANANTGELFF.

Turning to this clonotype: Given a much more abundant clone one base away, this may be a read error. This likely comes from a read error, as the CDR3 has no conserved phenylalanine or tryptophan at its end. As DNA, the CDR3 is TGTGCCTGGGACAGGGAAGGGGGTTTGGCTTTCTCT. This sequence encodes CAWDREGGLAFS. The V and J genes are TRBV30 and TRBJ1-1; 7 nucleotides line up with TRBD1. The CDR3 sequence is 12 residues long. Per the germline V gene, CDR1 is GTSNPN and CDR2 is SVGIG (reference sequence). V lost 5 bases, J lost 11 bases, and 11 bases stayed unmatched.

The rearrangement uses TRBV12-3 or TRBV12-4 and TRBJ1-5; 8 bases match TRBD1. This CDR3 contains 15 residues. V lost 6 bases, J lost 3 bases, and 7 bases stayed unmatched. The CDR3 sequence: CASSRPGGNNQPQHF. In DNA form, the CDR3 reads TGTGCCAGCAGCCGACCAGGGGGCAACAATCAGCCCCAGCATTTT.

This clonotype was seen a few times. A clone one base away is much larger, so this may be a read error. Lacking the conserved final phenylalanine or tryptophan, this CDR3 likely reflects a read error. The chain links TRBV2 to TRBJ2-5; no reliable D call. Germline V CDR1 and CDR2: SNHLY, FYNNEI. V was trimmed by 7 bases and J by 0 bases, leaving 9 bases between them. The CDR3 consists of 13 residues. The CDR3 bases are TGTGCCAGCACCTCCGGGTACCAAGAGACCCAGTACCTC. This translates into CASTSGYQETQYL.

This clonotype was found many times. The chain joins TRBV6-1 to TRBJ2-5; 9 bases fit TRBD2. Germline-derived CDR1 and CDR2 are MNHNS and SASEGT. V trimming: 8 bases; J trimming: 2 bases; junction bases outside the gene matches: 9. The CDR3 runs 15 residues. The CDR3 loop is CASWRTSARQETQYF. DNA for the CDR3: TGTGCCAGCTGGCGGACTAGCGCACGACAAGAGACCCAGTACTTC.

There are many counts of this clonotype. J is TRBJ2-5 and V is TRBV10-2; 7 bases line up with TRBD2. Trimming cost V 0 bases and J 4 bases; bases outside gene matches: 5. Germline CDR1 WSHSY, CDR2 SAAADI. CDR3 size: 15 residues. The CDR3: CASSESGSGGETQYF. The CDR3 bases are TGCGCCAGCAGTGAGTCCGGTTCGGGAGGAGAGACCCAGTACTTC.

The V and J genes are TRBV3-1 and TRBJ1-1; 8 bases align to TRBD1. Trimming cost V 2 bases and J 9 bases; bases outside gene matches: 5. Germline CDR1 and CDR2: LGHDT and YNNKEL (reference sequence). CDR3 size: 13 residues. The CDR3 DNA follows: TGTGCCAGCAGCCAATCGGACAGGGTGAAAGCTTTCTTT. It codes for CASSQSDRVKAFF.

This clonotype was detected many times. V and J are TRBV10-3 and TRBJ1-1; 7 bases match TRBD1. The CDR3 has 12 amino acids. J gave up 4 bases and V 10 bases, and 6 bases lay outside the gene matches. The V gene's germline CDR1 is ENHRY and CDR2 SYGVKD. The CDR3 loop reads CATQGYATEAFF. The CDR3 nucleotides are TGTGCCACACAGGGGTATGCCACTGAAGCTTTCTTT.